Below, 27 T cell receptor beta chains from the same sample are listed, as sequenced in a study of T cells in women clearing cervical HPV infection. The assay was immunoSEQ multiplex PCR, and TCRdb's table has in-frame clones only and misses some. The sample's table shows under 45,000 clones. Sequencing used blood buffy coat. The receptor set was obtained from a woman between 18 and 69 years old with a cervical HPV16 infection that either progressed to CIN3+ or cleared (not recorded which).

Comment on this clone: The CDR3 goes on 3 residues after the read ends, and that part is filled in from the germline J gene. The chain employs TRBV27 and TRBJ2-7; TRBD1 matches at 8 bases. The CDR3 runs to 13 residues. V was pared by 8 bases and J by 4 bases, with 7 bases of the junction left unmatched. The germline V gene encodes CDR1 MNHEY and CDR2 SMNVEV (reference sequence). The CDR3 here is CASRGQGYYEQYF. The part of the CDR3 DNA that was read is TGTGCCAGCCGAGGACAGGGTTATTACGAG.

As to this clone: The CDR3 is cut off 3 residues early in the read; its end comes from the germline J gene. This rearrangement joins TRBV7-6 to TRBJ1-1, with D unclear. CDR1 is SGHVS and CDR2 is FNYEAQ in the germline V gene. Trimming took off 5 bases at V and 0 bases at J, with 7 bases between the two ends. There are 13 residues in the CDR3. The covered CDR3 bases are TGTGCCAGCAGCCGAGCAATGAACACTGAA. Its protein is CASSRAMNTE. The whole CDR3 reads CASSRAMNTEAFF.

About this clone itself: The CDR3 end lies 3 residues beyond the end of the read and is filled in from the germline J gene. The gene calls are TRBV18 and TRBJ1-2; D is possibly TRBD1 (6 bases). The CDR3 spans 15 residues. Looked up from germline, CDR1 is KGHSH and CDR2 is LQKENI. The CDR3 DNA, read in part, is TGTGCCAGCTCACCCCCGGCGGGGGGCTACAATGAC. Translating gives CASSPPAGGYND. The entire CDR3 is CASSPPAGGYNDYTF.

Details on this clone: The sequence runs out 3 residues before the end of the CDR3; the remainder is reconstructed from the germline J gene. The V gene is TRBV5-1, the J gene TRBJ2-2, with 13 bases aligning to TRBD2. The V and J ends lost 5 bases and 2 bases, in that order; junction bases with no gene match: 3. The CDR3 sequence is 16 residues long. In germline, CDR1 is SGHRS, CDR2 YFSETQ. The DNA read from the CDR3 is TGCGCCAGCAGAACTAGCGGGAGGGTTAACACCGGGGAG. Protein sequence: CASRTSGRVNTGE. The whole CDR3 is CASRTSGRVNTGELFF. Full variable domain (outside the CDR3, taken from reference TRBV5-1 and TRBJ2-2): KAGVTQTPRYLIKTRGQQVTLSCSPISGHRSVSWYQQTPGQGLQFLFEYFSETQRNKGNFPGRFSGRQFSNSRSEMNVSTLELGDSALYLCASRTSGRVNTGELFFGEGSRLTVL.

In regard to this clone: Read coverage stops 3 residues before the CDR3 terminus; the germline J gene supplies the remainder. J is TRBJ2-1 and V is TRBV28; 11 bases are a match to TRBD2. CDR1 and CDR2 (germline): MDHEN, SYDVKM. The CDR3 is 16 residues long. V lost 4 bases and J lost 8; bases outside the gene matches: 10. The covered CDR3 bases are TGTGCCAGCAGTTCCCCGACTAGCGGGGAAGGAGATGAG. As protein: CASSSPTSGEGDE. The full CDR3 is CASSSPTSGEGDEQFF.

In regard to this clone: The CDR3 is cut off 3 residues early in the read; its end comes from the germline J gene. The chain links TRBV30 to TRBJ1-6; D may be TRBD1 (6 bases). The V gene lost 0 bases and the J gene lost 7 bases, with 22 bases spanning the gap. The CDR3 spans 18 residues. Germline V lookup: CDR1 GTSNPN, CDR2 SVGIG (reference sequence). Partial CDR3 DNA: TGTGCCTGGAGTGTAAAGAGTATTTCCAGGGGCAGGAATTCACCC. It translates to CAWSVKSISRGRNSP. From start to end, the CDR3 is CAWSVKSISRGRNSPLHF.

In terms of frequency, this clone is medium-sized. The read ends 3 residues before the CDR3 terminus; that terminus is restored from the germline J gene. The V gene is TRBV28, the J gene TRBJ1-2; the match to TRBD1 covers 7 bases. Germline CDR1 reads MDHEN; CDR2 reads SYDVKM. Trimming at V came to 6 bases and at J to 2 bases, leaving 9 bases not matched to a gene. This CDR3 is 15 amino acids long. CDR3 sequence: CASRPQEGANYGYTF. CDR3 DNA (partial): TGTGCCAGCAGACCACAAGAGGGGGCCAACTATGGC.

Notes on this clone: The CDR3 end is not reached by the read, which stops 3 residues before it; the germline J gene fills it in. The sample holds other DNA sequences that translate to the same CDR3. This sequence joins TRBV30 and TRBJ2-2; 7 bases are a match to TRBD1. The CDR3 totals 14 residues. Germline V CDR1 and CDR2: GTSNPN, SVGIG (reference sequence). The CDR3 spells CAWSKGQDNSPLFF. The part of the CDR3 DNA that was read is TGTGCCTGGAGTAAAGGACAGGATAATTCACCG.

Details on this clone: The missing CDR3 end, 3 residues past where the read stops, is filled in from the germline J gene. The V call is TRBV10-3, the J call TRBJ1-1; D may be TRBD1 (5 bases). Trimming shortened V by 0 bases and J by 3 bases, and 17 bases separated the two germline ends. From germline, CDR1 is ENHRY and CDR2 SYGVKD. The CDR3 sequence is 17 residues long. The part of the CDR3 DNA that was read is TGTGCCATCAGTGAGTCCTTAGGGGCGATCAGGGACACTGAA. It yields the protein CAISESLGAIRDTE. The whole CDR3 is CAISESLGAIRDTEAFF.

A remark on this clone: The CDR3 end falls 3 residues outside the read, so it is completed with the germline J gene. The chain links TRBV30 to TRBJ2-7; TRBD2 aligns across 12 bases. The CDR3 is made up of 14 amino acids. Trimming cost V 5 bases and J 6 bases; bases outside gene matches: 8. Germline values: CDR1 GTSNPN, CDR2 SVGIG (reference sequence). Partial CDR3 DNA: TGTGCCTGGCAGACTAGCGGGAGATGGTTCGAG. This translates into CAWQTSGRWFE. The entire CDR3 sequence reads CAWQTSGRWFEQYF.

To note about this clone: The read comes to an end 3 residues before the CDR3 does, leaving the germline J gene to fill in the end. The rearrangement joins TRBV28 to TRBJ2-7; D is ambiguous. Trimming removed 10 bases at V and 6 bases at J, with 10 bases between. The length of the CDR3 is 10 residues. CDR1 and CDR2 from the germline V gene are MDHEN and SYDVKM. Partial CDR3 DNA: TGTGCCACCCCTCCCTCCGAG. Protein: CATPPSE. In full, the CDR3 reads CATPPSEQYF.

This clone is medium-sized by frequency. The read comes to an end 3 residues before the CDR3 does, leaving the germline J gene to fill in the end. This sequence joins TRBV7-3 and TRBJ1-6; 7 nucleotides agree with TRBD1. With 2 bases clipped from V and 7 bases from J, the junction kept 5 bases outside the gene matches. This CDR3 contains 15 residues. The V gene's germline CDR1 is SGHTA and CDR2 FQGTGA. This CDR3 reads CASSLGVTGNSPLHF. CDR3 DNA, as far as it was read: TGTGCCAGCAGCTTAGGGGTGACAGGGAATTCACCC. The entire variable domain, with the rest obtained from reference TRBV7-3 and TRBJ1-6, is as follows: GAGVSQTPSNKVTEKGKYVELRCDPISGHTALYWYRQSLGQGPEFLIYFQGTGAADDSGLPNDRFFAVRPEGSVSTLKIQRTERGDSAVYLCASSLGVTGNSPLHFGNGTRLTVT.

Worth noting for this clone: The read ends 3 residues shy of where the CDR3 ends; the end is completed using the germline J gene. The chain joins TRBV12-3 or TRBV12-4 to TRBJ2-2; D is tentatively TRBD1 or TRBD2 (5 bases each). This CDR3 is 15 amino acids long. The DNA read from the CDR3 is TGTGCCAGCACCAAGGGGAGAGCAACTAATGAAAAG. It yields the protein CASTKGRATNEK. The whole CDR3 protein reads CASTKGRATNEKLFF.

Concerning this clone: The CDR3 end lies 3 residues beyond the end of the read and is filled in from the germline J gene. The rearrangement links TRBV5-6 to TRBJ1-1; D perhaps matches TRBD1 (6 bases). The CDR3 totals 13 residues. In germline, CDR1 is SGHDT, CDR2 YYEEEE. Deletions cut 2 bases from V and 4 bases from J, with 9 bases between. This CDR3 reads CASSLQGRTEAFF. CDR3 bases read: TGTGCCAGCAGCTTACAGGGTCGCACTGAA.

Points on this clone: The read is 3 residues too short to cover the CDR3 end, so that end is filled in from the germline J gene. V gene TRBV5-4 combines with J gene TRBJ2-2, with D possibly being TRBD1 (6 bases). CDR1 SGHNT and CDR2 YYREEE come from the germline V gene (reference sequence). The CDR3 is made up of 13 amino acids. Trimming took off 4 bases at V and 3 bases at J, with 7 bases between the two ends. Here the CDR3 reads CASSTGYTGELFF. Incomplete CDR3 DNA: TGTGCCAGCAGCACAGGGTACACCGGGGAG.

Partial CDR3 DNA: TGTGCCAGCAGCTTAGGGCTTAAAAAG. Amino acid sequence: CASSLGLKK. The full CDR3 reads CASSLGLKKLFF. The chain links TRBV11-2 to TRBJ2-2, with D uncertain. The CDR3 end falls 3 residues outside the read, so it is completed with the germline J gene. Germline V gene data show CDR1 as SGHAT and CDR2 as FQNNGV. The CDR3 is 12 amino acids.

Worth noting for this clone: The read gets to within 3 residues of the CDR3 end, and the germline J gene fills in the rest. V is TRBV7-7 and J is TRBJ2-1; D gene ambiguous. In germline, CDR1 is SSHAT, CDR2 FNYEAQ (reference sequence). Trimming left V 5 bases short and J 8 bases short, with 19 bases between. The CDR3 is 15 amino acids. The CDR3 DNA, read in part, is TGTGCCAGCAGCGGCCGACCACCGGGTGGGTATGAG. Translation: CASSGRPPGGYE. From start to end, the CDR3 is CASSGRPPGGYEQFF.

This CDR3 reads CASSSTDRASYEQYF. The covered CDR3 bases are TGTGCCAGCAGCTCCACCGACAGGGCTTCCTACGAG. The chain has TRBV7-9 and TRBJ2-7; the match to TRBD1 covers 7 bases. Read data end 3 residues before the CDR3 end; the end is taken from the germline J gene. Germline CDR1 is SEHNR and CDR2 is FQNEAQ (reference sequence). This CDR3 spans 15 amino acids. The trim removed 4 bases at V and 1 base at J, leaving 7 bases unmatched.

A note on this clone: The read gets to within 3 residues of the CDR3 end, and the germline J gene fills in the rest. The chain employs TRBV19 and TRBJ1-2; D gene unclear. The CDR3 runs to 14 residues. Looked up from germline, CDR1 is LNHDA and CDR2 is SQIVND (reference sequence). This chain's CDR3 is CASSYSGRSYDYTF. Partial CDR3 DNA: TGTGCCAGTAGTTACTCGGGGAGATCCTACGAC.

Note on this clone: The read is 3 residues too short to cover the CDR3 end, so that end is filled in from the germline J gene. The chain uses TRBV29-1 and TRBJ2-7, with unresolved D. CDR1 and CDR2 (germline): SQVTM, ANQGSEA. The CDR3 runs to 12 residues. With 4 bases removed from V and 1 base from J, the gap between germline ends came to 8 bases. CDR3 in amino acids: CSVGGQSYEQYF. The CDR3 DNA, read in part, is TGCAGCGTTGGAGGTCAGTCCTACGAG.

On this clone itself: The read terminates 3 residues before the CDR3 end, so the remaining end is supplied by the germline J gene. The chain recombines TRBV13 with TRBJ2-4; 11 bases are a match to TRBD2. Per the germline V gene, CDR1 is PRHDT and CDR2 is FYEKMQ (reference sequence). This CDR3 has 15 amino acids. The CDR3 bases that were read are TGTGCCAGCAGCTTAGTAGCGGGAGGGCAAGAGACT. Protein product: CASSLVAGGQET. In full, the CDR3 reads CASSLVAGGQETQYF.

On this clone: Read sequence stops 3 residues before the CDR3 end, and the germline J gene provides the missing end. The chain has TRBV20-1 and TRBJ2-3, with D maybe TRBD2 (6 bases). The CDR3 runs 14 residues. CDR1 is DFQATT and CDR2 is SNEGSKA in the germline V gene (reference sequence). The part of the CDR3 DNA that was read is TGCAGTGCTAGATTGGGAGGCGGACAAGAGACG. As protein: CSARLGGGQET. The full CDR3 reads CSARLGGGQETQYF.

Comments on this clone: The read halts 3 residues ahead of the CDR3 end, with the missing end drawn from the germline J gene. This chain connects TRBV2 to TRBJ2-7; 10 nucleotides line up with TRBD2. The germline V gene encodes CDR1 SNHLY and CDR2 FYNNEI. The CDR3 is 13 residues long. V lost 6 bases, J lost 2 bases, and 1 base stayed unmatched. CDR3 loop: CASRGLAAYEQYF. The CDR3 bases that were read are TGTGCCAGCAGAGGACTAGCGGCCTACGAG.

Notes on this clone: The missing CDR3 end, 3 residues past where the read stops, is filled in from the germline J gene. The chain uses TRBV11-2 and TRBJ1-2; D is unresolved. Trimming shortened V by 5 bases and J by 2 bases, and 6 bases separated the two germline ends. CDR1 and CDR2 (germline): SGHAT, FQNNGV. The CDR3 runs 12 residues. The DNA read from the CDR3 is TGTGCCAGCAGCGCAGGAAACTATGGC. Its protein product is CASSAGNYG. The entire CDR3 protein reads CASSAGNYGYTF.

The sequenced CDR3 bases are TGCGCCAGCAGCCAAGATGCTAGGAGCTCCTACGAG. Translating gives CASSQDARSSYE. The whole CDR3 region reads CASSQDARSSYEQYF. The chain uses TRBV4-1 and TRBJ2-7; no clear D gene. The sequence runs out 3 residues before the end of the CDR3; the remainder is reconstructed from the germline J gene. The CDR3 runs 15 residues. The V gene's germline CDR1 is MGHRA and CDR2 YSYEKL. The V end was cut by 0 bases, the J end by 0 bases, with 9 bases between.

In regard to this clone: The read ends 3 residues early relative to the CDR3; the germline J gene fills the gap. The V and J genes are TRBV5-6 and TRBJ2-3, with a possible D match to TRBD1 (5 bases). CDR3 length: 12 amino acids. Germline loops: CDR1 SGHDT, CDR2 YYEEEE. The CDR3 reads CASSLTGDTQYF. Partial CDR3 DNA: TGTGCCAGCAGCTTGACAGGTGACACG.

CDR3 DNA (partial): TGTGCCAGTAGTTCCGGGGACTCTTTGGGCGGGGAG. It encodes CASSSGDSLGGE. The entire CDR3 is CASSSGDSLGGELFF. V and J are TRBV19 and TRBJ2-2; a possible D gene is TRBD2 (6 bases). The sequenced fragment ends 3 residues before the CDR3 boundary, so the rest is inferred from the germline J gene. Germline V gives CDR1 LNHDA, CDR2 SQIVND (reference sequence). V was shortened by 5 bases and J by 7 bases, with 17 bases between the two germline ends. The CDR3 consists of 15 residues.